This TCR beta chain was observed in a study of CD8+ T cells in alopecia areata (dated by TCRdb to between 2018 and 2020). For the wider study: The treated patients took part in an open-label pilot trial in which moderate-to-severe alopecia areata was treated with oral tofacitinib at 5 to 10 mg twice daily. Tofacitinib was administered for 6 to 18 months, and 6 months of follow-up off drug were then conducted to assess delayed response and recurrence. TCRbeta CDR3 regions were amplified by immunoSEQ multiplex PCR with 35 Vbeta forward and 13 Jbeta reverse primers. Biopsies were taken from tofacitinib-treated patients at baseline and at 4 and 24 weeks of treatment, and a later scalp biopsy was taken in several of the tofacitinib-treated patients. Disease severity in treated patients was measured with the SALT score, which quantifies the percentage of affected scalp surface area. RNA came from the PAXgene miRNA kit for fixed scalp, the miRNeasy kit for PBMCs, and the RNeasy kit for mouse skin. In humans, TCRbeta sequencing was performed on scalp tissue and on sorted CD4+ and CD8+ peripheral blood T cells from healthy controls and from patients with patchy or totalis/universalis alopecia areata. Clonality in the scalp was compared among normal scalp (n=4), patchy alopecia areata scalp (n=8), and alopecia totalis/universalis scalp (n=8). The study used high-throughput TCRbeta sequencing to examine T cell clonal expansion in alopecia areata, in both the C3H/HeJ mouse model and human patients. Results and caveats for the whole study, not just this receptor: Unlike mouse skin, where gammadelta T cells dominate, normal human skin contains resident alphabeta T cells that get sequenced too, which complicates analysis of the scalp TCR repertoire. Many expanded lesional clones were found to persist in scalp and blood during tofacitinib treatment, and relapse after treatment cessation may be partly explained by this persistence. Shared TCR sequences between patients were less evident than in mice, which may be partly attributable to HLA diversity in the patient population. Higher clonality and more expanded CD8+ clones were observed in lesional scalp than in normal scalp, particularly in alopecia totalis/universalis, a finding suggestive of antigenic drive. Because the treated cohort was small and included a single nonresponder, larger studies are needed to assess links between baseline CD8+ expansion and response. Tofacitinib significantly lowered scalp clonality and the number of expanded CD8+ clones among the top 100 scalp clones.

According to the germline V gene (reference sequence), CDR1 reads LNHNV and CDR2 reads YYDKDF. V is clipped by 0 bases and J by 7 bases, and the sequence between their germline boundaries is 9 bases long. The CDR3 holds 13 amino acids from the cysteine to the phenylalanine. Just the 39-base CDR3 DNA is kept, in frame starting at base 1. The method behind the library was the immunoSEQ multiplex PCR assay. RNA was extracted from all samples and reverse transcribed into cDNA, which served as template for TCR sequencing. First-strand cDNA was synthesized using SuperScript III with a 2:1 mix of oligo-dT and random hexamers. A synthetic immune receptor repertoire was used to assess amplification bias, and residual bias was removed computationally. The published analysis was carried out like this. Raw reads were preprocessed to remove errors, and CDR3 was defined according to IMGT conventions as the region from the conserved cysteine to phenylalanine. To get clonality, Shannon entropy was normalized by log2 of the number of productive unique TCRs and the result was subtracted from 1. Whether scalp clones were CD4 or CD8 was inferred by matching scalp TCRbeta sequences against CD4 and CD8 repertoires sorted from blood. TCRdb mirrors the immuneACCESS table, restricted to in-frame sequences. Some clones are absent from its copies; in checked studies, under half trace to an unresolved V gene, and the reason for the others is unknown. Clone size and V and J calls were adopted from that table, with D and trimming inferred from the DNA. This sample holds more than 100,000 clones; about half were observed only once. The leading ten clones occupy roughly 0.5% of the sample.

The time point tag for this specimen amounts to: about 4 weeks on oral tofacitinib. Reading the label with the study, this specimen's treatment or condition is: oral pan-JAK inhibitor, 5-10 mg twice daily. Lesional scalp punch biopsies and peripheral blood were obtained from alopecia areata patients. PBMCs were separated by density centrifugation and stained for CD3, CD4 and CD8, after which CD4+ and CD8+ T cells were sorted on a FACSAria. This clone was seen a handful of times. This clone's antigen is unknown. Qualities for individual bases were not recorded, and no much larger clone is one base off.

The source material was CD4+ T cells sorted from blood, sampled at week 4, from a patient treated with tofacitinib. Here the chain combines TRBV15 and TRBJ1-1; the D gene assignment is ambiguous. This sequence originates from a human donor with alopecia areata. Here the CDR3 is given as CATSRDLGVEAFF. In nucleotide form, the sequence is TGTGCCACCAGCAGAGATCTGGGTGTTGAAGCTTTCTTT.